The rows below give T cell receptor beta chains drawn from one sample of a study of T cell repertoires in cytomegalovirus infection. One entry per CDR3 protein results from TCRdb running MiXCR on the reads. The sample has about 740,000 distinct CDR3 sequences, about 40% seen once. Sequencing used PBMCs. Every receptor here comes from a human donor in good health (CMV status not recorded). Some clones in this sample may be carry-over from other donors' samples. Each CDR3 is given with its conserved first and last residue. The order of the fields is CDR3 protein, CDR3 DNA, J gene, clone size, D gene, V gene. A D gene is named only where the DNA matches it firmly. Only some rows state a clone size, as once, few, many or a class for expanded clones.

CDR3: CASSHEDRMPEAFF
DNA: TGTGCCAGCAGCCATGAGGACAGGATGCCTGAAGCTTTCTTT
J: TRBJ1-1
size: few
D: TRBD1
V: TRBV5-4

CDR3: CASSLTWTGGYYEQYF
DNA: TGTGCCAGCAGCTTAACTTGGACAGGGGGTTACTACGAGCAGTACTTC
J: TRBJ2-7
size: few
D: TRBD1
V: TRBV7-8

CDR3: CASSITLGLGAREQNQPQHF
DNA: TGTGCCAGTAGTATAACATTAGGGTTAGGAGCTCGAGAACAAAATCAGCCCCAGCATTTT
J: TRBJ1-5
size: few
D: .
V: TRBV19

CDR3: CASSEGPGFNPGGYTF
DNA: TGTGCCAGCAGCGAGGGGCCGGGGTTTAATCCAGGTGGCTACACCTTC
J: TRBJ1-2
size: .
D: .
V: TRBV9

CDR3: CASSQKGTGNTEAFF
DNA: TGCGCCAGCAGCCAGAAAGGGACAGGGAACACTGAAGCTTTCTTT
J: TRBJ1-1
size: once
D: TRBD1
V: TRBV5-1

CDR3: CAWSVQHPNQPQHF
DNA: TGTGCCTGGAGTGTTCAGCACCCGAATCAGCCCCAGCATTTT
J: TRBJ1-5
size: .
D: .
V: TRBV30

CDR3: CSARISYEQYF
DNA: TGCAGTGCTCGGATCTCCTACGAGCAGTACTTC
J: TRBJ2-7
size: .
D: .
V: TRBV20-1

CDR3: CASNDRMNTEAFF
DNA: TGTGCCAGCAATGACAGGATGAACACTGAAGCTTTCTTT
J: TRBJ1-1
size: few
D: .
V: TRBV6-2/TRBV6-3

CDR3: CASSLGRGSGSPLHF
DNA: TGTGCCAGCAGTCTTGGACGGGGCAGCGGTTCACCCCTCCACTTT
J: TRBJ1-6
size: many
D: .
V: TRBV6-1

CDR3: CASVDRDTGVTDTQYF
DNA: TGTGCCAGCGTCGACCGGGACACCGGAGTCACAGATACGCAGTATTTT
J: TRBJ2-3
size: .
D: .
V: TRBV7-9

CDR3: CASSPAPGQGGNEQFF
DNA: TGTGCCAGCAGCCCTGCTCCGGGACAAGGGGGGAATGAGCAGTTCTTC
J: TRBJ2-1
size: .
D: .
V: TRBV3-1

CDR3: CASRPPYRNTEAFF
DNA: TGTGCCAGCAGACCCCCTTACAGGAACACTGAAGCTTTCTTT
J: TRBJ1-1
size: .
D: .
V: TRBV12-3/TRBV12-4

CDR3: CASSSRSGGGFNEQFF
DNA: TGTGCCAGCAGCTCTCGTAGCGGGGGGGGTTTCAATGAGCAGTTCTTC
J: TRBJ2-1
size: .
D: TRBD2
V: TRBV7-2

CDR3: CASSYNGAEAFF
DNA: TGTGCCAGCAGTTACAACGGAGCTGAAGCTTTCTTT
J: TRBJ1-1
size: few
D: .
V: TRBV6-5

CDR3: CSAGVQGQPQHF
DNA: TGCAGTGCTGGAGTACAGGGTCAGCCCCAGCATTTT
J: TRBJ1-5
size: .
D: .
V: TRBV20-1

CDR3: CATSQGGGKETQYF
DNA: TGTGCCACCAGCCAAGGAGGGGGTAAAGAGACCCAGTACTTC
J: TRBJ2-5
size: .
D: .
V: TRBV15

CDR3: CASSQLFAGTNAEAFF
DNA: TGCGCCAGCAGCCAACTTTTCGCCGGGACTAACGCTGAAGCTTTCTTT
J: TRBJ1-1
size: many
D: .
V: TRBV4-1

CDR3: CASSVIGNTEAFF
DNA: TGTGCCAGCAGCGTGATAGGAAACACTGAAGCTTTCTTT
J: TRBJ1-1
size: .
D: .
V: TRBV9

CDR3: CAISVQTGAYEQYF
DNA: TGTGCCATCAGTGTCCAGACAGGAGCCTACGAGCAGTACTTC
J: TRBJ2-7
size: .
D: .
V: TRBV10-3

CDR3: CASSSRRAQFF
DNA: TGTGCCAGTTCTTCGCGGAGGGCCCAGTTCTTC
J: TRBJ2-1
size: .
D: .
V: TRBV14

CDR3: CASSPQGAVHNSPLHF
DNA: TGTGCCAGCTCACCCCAGGGGGCCGTGCATAATTCACCCCTCCACTTT
J: TRBJ1-6
size: .
D: TRBD1
V: TRBV18

CDR3: CASSRSRGGTYEQYF
DNA: TGTGCCAGCAGCCGGTCGCGGGGAGGGACCTACGAGCAGTACTTC
J: TRBJ2-7
size: .
D: TRBD2
V: TRBV7-2

CDR3: CASSRGTVKNEKLFF
DNA: TGCGCCAGCAGTCGAGGGACAGTGAAAAATGAAAAACTGTTTTTT
J: TRBJ1-4
size: .
D: TRBD1
V: TRBV23-1

CDR3: CSARDVRGKTNTGELFF
DNA: TGCAGTGCTAGAGATGTCAGGGGCAAGACGAACACCGGGGAGCTGTTTTTT
J: TRBJ2-2
size: few
D: .
V: TRBV20-1

CDR3: CASSLREGMNTGELFF
DNA: TGCGCCAGCAGCCTACGAGAGGGTATGAACACCGGGGAGCTGTTTTTT
J: TRBJ2-2
size: few
D: .
V: TRBV4-1

CDR3: CASSRAGGLNEQFF
DNA: TGTGCCAGCAGTCGTGCGGGAGGTCTAAATGAGCAGTTCTTC
J: TRBJ2-1
size: .
D: TRBD2
V: TRBV7-2

CDR3: CASGRDSYPYNEQFF
DNA: TGTGCCAGCGGCCGGGATTCATACCCATACAATGAGCAGTTCTTC
J: TRBJ2-1
size: .
D: .
V: TRBV27

CDR3: CASWGDRPNYDYTF
DNA: TGTGCCAGCTGGGGGGACCGTCCTAACTATGACTACACCTTC
J: TRBJ1-2
size: .
D: .
V: TRBV12-3/TRBV12-4

CDR3: CASSPTAGGYYNEQFF
DNA: TGTGCCAGCAGCCCGACAGCGGGAGGCTACTACAATGAGCAGTTCTTC
J: TRBJ2-1
size: .
D: TRBD2
V: TRBV6-1

CDR3: CASSPSLQAFF
DNA: TGTGCCAGCAGCCCGAGTCTTCAAGCTTTCTTT
J: TRBJ1-1
size: few
D: .
V: TRBV11-2

CDR3: CATRRGLATNEKLFF
DNA: TGTGCCACCAGGAGGGGGCTTGCAACTAATGAAAAACTGTTTTTT
J: TRBJ1-4
size: few
D: TRBD1
V: TRBV15

CDR3: CASRDPSGSQYEQYF
DNA: TGTGCCAGCAGAGACCCTAGCGGGAGCCAATACGAGCAGTACTTC
J: TRBJ2-7
size: many
D: TRBD2
V: TRBV6-1

CDR3: CASSWTGSSNTEAFF
DNA: TGTGCCAGCAGCTGGACAGGGAGCTCAAACACTGAAGCTTTCTTT
J: TRBJ1-1
size: .
D: TRBD1
V: TRBV2

CDR3: CASSVNRDTLLQETQYF
DNA: TGTGCCAGCAGCGTAAACCGGGACACCCTACTCCAAGAGACCCAGTACTTC
J: TRBJ2-5
size: few
D: .
V: TRBV7-9

CDR3: CASSLRPNAGELFF
DNA: TGTGCCAGCAGTTTACGCCCCAACGCCGGGGAGCTGTTTTTT
J: TRBJ2-2
size: .
D: .
V: TRBV28

CDR3: CASSQRGLAGDIYEQYF
DNA: TGTGCCAGCAGCCAGAGGGGACTAGCGGGAGACATCTACGAGCAGTACTTC
J: TRBJ2-7
size: many
D: TRBD2
V: TRBV4-2

CDR3: CASSYFPAEVYGYEQYF
DNA: TGTGCCAGCAGTTACTTCCCTGCGGAGGTGTACGGTTACGAGCAGTACTTC
J: TRBJ2-7
size: .
D: .
V: TRBV6-6

CDR3: CASSPTSGDVAKNIQYF
DNA: TGTGCCAGCAGTCCCACTAGCGGAGATGTAGCCAAAAACATTCAGTACTTC
J: TRBJ2-4
size: .
D: TRBD2
V: TRBV28